The T cell receptor (beta chain) under discussion was sequenced for a study of T cells in localized non-small cell lung cancer. The CDR3 totals 15 residues. Trimming removed 5 bases at V and 7 bases at J, with 17 bases between. Germline assignment: CDR1 MDHEN and CDR2 SYDVKM. Study-wide findings and caveats: Density of T cells in blood, when higher, went with longer overall survival. Tumor showed lower T cell clonality than uninvolved adjacent lung, where it was highest.

Concerning this clone itself: The antigen is not known.

Repertoires were generated with immunoSEQ multiplex PCR, while TCRdb's copy carries only in-frame clones and drops some. The table has 25,000 to 35,000 clones, about four fifths seen once. The V gene is TRBV28, the J gene TRBJ1-4, with D maybe TRBD1 (5 bases). The clonotype originates from a man between 40 and 75 years old with stage III lung adenocarcinoma. The source material was peripheral blood mononuclear cells, sampled before any cancer treatment. The CDR3 region is CASSKQGGGGEKLFF. In nucleotides, the CDR3 is TGTGCCAGCAGTAAGCAGGGCGGTGGAGGTGAAAAACTGTTTTTT. The full variable domain, rest sourced from reference TRBV28 and TRBJ1-4, is DVKVTQSSRYLVKRTGEKVFLECVQDMDHENMFWYRQDPGLGLRLIYFSYDVKMKEKGDIPEGYSVSREKKERFSLILESASTNQTSMYLCASSKQGGGGEKLFFGSGTQLSVL.